Presented here are 20 T cell receptor beta chains from one specimen sequenced in a study of shared clonotypes between healthy human individuals. Sequencing was performed with immunoSEQ multiplex PCR; in TCRdb, only in-frame clones are kept and a portion is missing. The table records under 600,000 clones, about three quarters of them present only once. What was sequenced was PBMCs. The receptors originated from a woman in her forties in good health. Some clones in this sample may be carry-over from other donors' samples.

The gene calls are TRBV7-9 and TRBJ2-1; TRBD2 aligns across 7 bases. Germline V lookup: CDR1 SEHNR, CDR2 FQNEAQ (reference sequence). The CDR3 runs 17 residues. Germline trimming cut 1 base from V and 3 bases from J; bases unmatched to any gene: 9. CDR3 DNA: TGTGCCAGCAGCTTAGGGCCAGCGGGAACCAACTACAATGAGCAGTTCTTC. Translated: CASSLGPAGTNYNEQFF.

To note about this clone: A read error is likely here: a far larger clone is one base away. J is TRBJ2-3 and V is TRBV11-2, with 7 bases identical to TRBD2. The CDR3 covers 15 residues. Germline CDR1 and CDR2: SGHAT and FQNNGV. Trimming at V came to 3 bases and at J to 7 bases, leaving 10 bases not matched to a gene. The CDR3 spells CASSFWGGSPYTQYF. The CDR3 region has the DNA TGTGCCAGCAGCTTTTGGGGGGGTTCTCCATATACGCAGTATTTT.

This sequence joins TRBV5-1 and TRBJ2-5, with TRBD2 matching 7 bases. The length of the CDR3 is 16 residues. With 2 bases clipped from V and 0 bases from J, the junction kept 7 bases outside the gene matches. Per the germline V gene, CDR1 is SGHRS and CDR2 is YFSETQ. CDR3 region: CASSFTGGGYQETQYF. The CDR3 DNA is TGCGCCAGCAGCTTTACGGGAGGTGGGTACCAAGAGACCCAGTACTTC.

The chain has TRBV9 and TRBJ2-2; 8 positions match TRBD1. Germline assignment: CDR1 SGDLS and CDR2 YYNGEE. The trim removed 4 bases at V and 7 bases at J, leaving 9 bases unmatched. The length of the CDR3 is 15 residues. CDR3 sequence (DNA): TGTGCCAGCAGCACCTCCGGGACAGGATACGGGGAGCTGTTTTTT. This sequence encodes CASSTSGTGYGELFF.

To note about this clone: At one boundary the junction diverges from the germline segment, which might be a read error. The chain joins TRBV18 to TRBJ2-3, with 9 positions matching TRBD1. Germline assignment: CDR1 KGHSH and CDR2 LQKENI. This CDR3 spans 16 amino acids. Here the CDR3 DNA reads TGTGCCAGCTCACCACCGAAGGGACAGGGCACGGATACGCAGTATTTT. It codes for CASSPPKGQGTDTQYF.

The V call is TRBV7-9, the J call TRBJ2-1, with 10 nucleotides matching TRBD2. V lost 2 bases, J lost 6 bases, and 7 bases stayed unmatched. The CDR3 loop spans 16 amino acids. Germline CDR1 is SEHNR and CDR2 is FQNEAQ (reference sequence). The CDR3 loop is CASSLKREGLGNEQFF. CDR3 DNA sequence: TGTGCCAGCAGCTTAAAGCGGGAGGGCCTAGGCAATGAGCAGTTCTTC.

This clone has just a few counts. The chain is built from TRBV7-2 and TRBJ1-2, with TRBD1 identical over 8 bases. The germline V gene encodes CDR1 SGHTA and CDR2 FQGNSA. The V gene end was trimmed by 5 bases and the J gene end by 2 bases; junction bases not matched to a gene: 10. CDR3 length: 16 amino acids. The CDR3 DNA reads TGTGCCAGCAGCGTTCGGACAGGGAGGCCGAACTATGGCTACACCTTC. It encodes CASSVRTGRPNYGYTF.

J is TRBJ2-7 and V is TRBV5-1, with 11 bases identical to TRBD1. CDR1 is SGHRS and CDR2 is YFSETQ in the germline V gene. There are 17 residues in the CDR3. V was pared by 4 bases and J by 2 bases, with 11 bases of the junction left unmatched. The CDR3 DNA follows: TGCGCCAGCAGCAAGGGGCTAACGGGACAGGGGGCCTACGAGCAGTACTTC. It codes for CASSKGLTGQGAYEQYF.

The gene calls are TRBV27 and TRBJ2-1; the D gene is possibly TRBD2 (5 bases). V was clipped by 6 bases and J by 6 bases, with 15 bases between them. Germline V lookup: CDR1 MNHEY, CDR2 SMNVEV (reference sequence). The CDR3 is 14 amino acids. In nucleotides, the CDR3 is TGTGCCAGCAGCTTAGCGAGAGATTTCAATGAGCAGTTCTTC. Translated, it gives CASSLARDFNEQFF.

The table lists this clone with a few counts. The chain couples TRBV19 to TRBJ2-6, with TRBD1 matching over 7 bases. The length of the CDR3 is 16 residues. CDR1 and CDR2 (germline): LNHDA, SQIVND (reference sequence). Trimming took 5 bases from V and 1 from J; bases not matched to a gene: 5. As DNA, the CDR3 is TGTGCCAGTAGTCACTCACAGGGGTCTGGGGCCAACGTCCTGACTTTC. This encodes CASSHSQGSGANVLTF. Supplemented by reference TRBV19 and TRBJ2-6, the full variable domain reads DGGITQSPKYLFRKEGQNVTLSCEQNLNHDAMYWYRQDPGQGLRLIYYSQIVNDFQKGDIAEGYSVSREKKESFPLTVTSAQKNPTAFYLCASSHSQGSGANVLTFGAGSRLTVL.

The V and J genes are TRBV7-2 and TRBJ2-7, with D possibly being TRBD2 (5 bases). This CDR3 contains 11 residues. From germline, CDR1 is SGHTA and CDR2 FQGNSA. V was trimmed by 3 bases and J by 6 bases, leaving 6 bases between them. The CDR3 bases are TGTGCCAGCAGCTTTAGCGTCGAGCAGTACTTC. Translating gives CASSFSVEQYF.

The rearrangement links TRBV30 to TRBJ2-5; D is unclear. This CDR3 is built from 11 residues. With 0 bases removed from V and 3 bases from J, the gap between germline ends came to 2 bases. Looked up from germline, CDR1 is GTSNPN and CDR2 is SVGIG (reference sequence). Here the CDR3 reads CAWSVKETQYF. The CDR3 DNA follows: TGTGCCTGGAGTGTGAAAGAGACCCAGTACTTC. Supplemented by reference TRBV30 and TRBJ2-5, the full variable domain reads SQTIHQWPATLVQPVGSPLSLECTVEGTSNPNLYWYRQAAGRGLQLLFYSVGIGQISSEVPQNLSASRPQDRQFILSSKKLLLSDSGFYLCAWSVKETQYFGPGTRLLVL.

V usage is TRBV7-2 and J usage is TRBJ1-1; TRBD1 matches 10 bases. The CDR3 consists of 15 residues. The J segment lost 7 bases and the V segment lost 5 bases, leaving 10 bases of the junction unmatched. Germline CDR1 reads SGHTA; CDR2 reads FQGNSA. This chain's CDR3 is CASSQTGTGEGEAFF. The CDR3, as DNA: TGTGCCAGCAGCCAAACCGGGACAGGGGAAGGTGAAGCTTTCTTT.

The chain is built from TRBV2 and TRBJ2-1, with 9 nucleotides matching TRBD2. V gave up 7 bases and J gave up 7 bases; unmatched junction bases: 11. Per germline, CDR1 SNHLY and CDR2 FYNNEI. This CDR3 is 15 amino acids long. CDR3 sequence: CASNILAGSGNEQFF. In nucleotides, the CDR3 is TGTGCCAGCAACATCCTAGCGGGATCCGGGAATGAGCAGTTCTTC.

This sequence joins TRBV6-8 and TRBJ1-3; D not certain. The CDR3 covers 15 residues. Germline V CDR1 and CDR2: MNHGY, SAAAGT. V shed 5 bases and J shed 1 base, with 12 bases lying between them. CDR3 in DNA: TGTGCCAGCAGTCCGCCGGGTCGATCTGGAAACACCATATATTTT. The encoded protein is CASSPPGRSGNTIYF.

The V gene is TRBV7-8, the J gene TRBJ1-1; TRBD1 matches at 11 bases. This CDR3 has 14 amino acids. Trimming cost V 6 bases and J 7 bases; bases outside gene matches: 7. CDR1 SGHVS and CDR2 FQNEAQ come from the germline V gene. CDR3 bases: TGTGCCAGCAGACCGGACAGGGGGCTAGTTGAAGCTTTCTTT. This encodes CASRPDRGLVEAFF.

The chain has TRBV11-2 and TRBJ2-1; 8 bases align to TRBD2. The trim removed 3 bases at V and 8 bases at J, leaving 12 bases unmatched. The germline gives CDR1 SGHAT, CDR2 FQNNGV. The CDR3 length is 16 residues. The CDR3 sequence is CASSLWVAGTLDEQFF. The CDR3 DNA is TGTGCCAGCAGCTTGTGGGTAGCGGGAACTTTAGATGAGCAGTTCTTC.

This clone was seen a single time. The DNA of the CDR3 is TGTGCCAGCAGCTTAGCGGTCCTCAATGAGCAGTTCTTC. It codes for CASSLAVLNEQFF. The chain employs TRBV7-9 and TRBJ2-1; no reliable D call. The germline CDR1 and CDR2 sequences are SEHNR and FQNEAQ (reference sequence). The CDR3 runs to 13 residues. Trimming took off 0 bases at V and 6 bases at J, with 6 bases between the two ends.

The chain recombines TRBV28 with TRBJ1-2; D is uncertain. V shed 5 bases and J shed 0 bases, with 22 bases lying between them. There are 18 residues in the CDR3. CDR1 is MDHEN, CDR2 SYDVKM, per germline. The CDR3 DNA sequence: TGTGCCAGCAGTCTGTGGAGAACAGACCGGCTTTCTAACTATGGCTACACCTTC. It yields the protein CASSLWRTDRLSNYGYTF.

The chain has TRBV28 and TRBJ1-4; a possible D gene is TRBD1 (6 bases). Germline assignment: CDR1 MDHEN and CDR2 SYDVKM. The CDR3 spans 14 residues. V shed 8 bases and J shed 7 bases, with 17 bases lying between them. The CDR3 loop is CASRLQGEGEKLFF. Written as DNA, the CDR3 is TGTGCCAGCCGCCTACAGGGAGAGGGTGAAAAACTGTTTTTT.